This TCR beta chain comes out of a study of blood T cell repertoires in COVID-19. Study at large: The United States, Italy and Spain supplied acute and convalescent COVID-19 samples.

The sample holds one count of this clone. Trimming took 5 bases from V and 6 from J, leaving 17 bases between them. This CDR3 has 14 residues. The V gene's germline CDR1 is SGHDT and CDR2 YYEEEE. Generated by immunoSEQ multiplex PCR, the TCRdb table keeps only in-frame clones and is missing some. This table holds over 250,000 clones, about 85% found once. Sequencing was carried out using peripheral blood. The chain couples TRBV5-6 to TRBJ1-1; unclear D gene. This TCR was recovered from a human donor in a cohort sampled during active COVID-19. The CDR3 bases are TGTGCCAGCAGTGCCCGAAGAGGGTCCGCTGAAGCTTTCTTT. Its translation: CASSARRGSAEAFF.